The 21 T cell receptor beta chains reported below all come from one sample, sequenced in a study of blood T cell repertoires in COVID-19 (dated by TCRdb to the early 2020s). Libraries were prepared through the immunoSEQ multiplex PCR assay. In TCRdb, the immuneACCESS table is reduced to in-frame sequences with V and J assigned. These tables do not hold every clone; where another copy was compared, an unresolved V gene accounts for under half, and the others remain unexplained. The sample table lists 140,000 to 150,000 clones, 80% to 90% of them with a count of one. Clones ranked in the top ten supply roughly 8% of the sample. The sample was peripheral blood. Source of these receptors: an older woman with COVID-19, enrolled during active disease.

The V and J genes are TRBV21-1 and TRBJ1-3; TRBD1 was called by the table and not checked on the DNA. TRBV21-1 constitutes a pseudogene. The CDR3 is made up of 15 amino acids. CDR3 DNA: TGTGCCAGCCGACTTGCACAGGGGAGTGGAAACACCATATATTTT. Translation: CASRLAQGSGNTIYF.

The rearrangement uses TRBV19 and TRBJ1-2, with 7 bases matching TRBD1. The length of the CDR3 is 12 residues. Germline V CDR1 and CDR2: LNHDA, SQIVND (reference sequence). With 4 bases clipped from V and 6 bases from J, the junction kept 2 bases outside the gene matches. This chain's CDR3 is CASSSTGDGYTF. The DNA for the CDR3 is TGTGCCAGTAGTAGTACAGGGGATGGCTACACCTTC.

The chain employs TRBV7-8 and TRBJ2-7; a weak D match, TRBD1 (5 bases). The V end lost 4 bases, the J end lost 8 bases, and 15 bases lay between the germline ends. The germline V gene has CDR1 SGHVS and CDR2 FQNEAQ. The CDR3 length is 13 residues. This CDR3 is CASSSRTPTKQYF. The DNA for the CDR3 is TGTGCCAGCAGCTCAAGGACACCTACGAAGCAGTACTTC.

The rearrangement uses TRBV30 and TRBJ1-2; D gene ambiguous. CDR1 and CDR2 from the germline V gene are GTSNPN and SVGIG (reference sequence). Between the trimmed V and J ends, which lost 1 base and 4 bases, there was a span of 10 bases. The CDR3 covers 13 residues. CDR3 coding DNA: TGTGCCTGGAGTGCGATACAGCCCTATGGCTACACCTTC. This sequence encodes CAWSAIQPYGYTF.

The V gene is TRBV7-3, the J gene TRBJ1-2; 7 bases agree with TRBD1. Looked up from germline, CDR1 is SGHTA and CDR2 is FQGTGA. J lost 1 base, V lost 5 bases, and 1 base had no gene match. The CDR3 spans 13 residues. The CDR3 reads CASSRDSNYGYTF. CDR3 bases: TGTGCCAGCAGCCGGGACAGTAACTATGGCTACACCTTC.

The rearrangement uses TRBV5-5 and TRBJ1-3, with a weak D call TRBD1 (6 bases). The germline V gene encodes CDR1 SGHKS and CDR2 YYEKEE (reference sequence). The CDR3 sequence is 12 residues long. Trimming stripped 2 bases from V and 9 bases from J, with 9 bases between. This CDR3 is CASSLQDSTIYF. DNA for the CDR3: TGTGCCAGCAGCTTACAGGACAGCACCATATATTTT.

The genes are TRBV9 and TRBJ2-1; 9 nucleotides match TRBD2. V dropped 4 bases and J dropped 0; count of bases not matched to a gene: 2. Per germline, CDR1 SGDLS and CDR2 YYNGEE. The CDR3 contains 15 residues. CDR3 sequence (DNA): TGTGCCAGCAGCTCGCGGGGGGGCTCCTACAATGAGCAGTTCTTC. Protein product: CASSSRGGSYNEQFF.

In this sample, this clone turned up a few times. This chain joins TRBV19 and TRBJ1-5; no firm D call. The V end lost 9 bases, the J end lost 2 bases, and 17 bases lay between the germline ends. This CDR3 is built from 15 residues. The germline V gene encodes CDR1 LNHDA and CDR2 SQIVND (reference sequence). CDR3 nucleotide sequence: TGTGCCAGCGCAAGCCGGAGTATCGGCAATCAGCCCCAGCATTTT. As protein: CASASRSIGNQPQHF. The full variable domain, with the rest looked up from reference TRBV19 and TRBJ1-5, is DGGITQSPKYLFRKEGQNVTLSCEQNLNHDAMYWYRQDPGQGLRLIYYSQIVNDFQKGDIAEGYSVSREKKESFPLTVTSAQKNPTAFYLCASASRSIGNQPQHFGDGTRLSIL.

The chain couples TRBV30 to TRBJ2-5, with TRBD2 matching over 8 bases. The CDR3 consists of 14 residues. Germline assignment: CDR1 GTSNPN and CDR2 SVGIG (reference sequence). Trimming cost V 0 bases and J 2 bases; bases outside gene matches: 2. CDR3 bases: TGTGCCTGGAGTGTAGGCGGGGGGCAAGAGACCCAGTACTTC. Protein sequence: CAWSVGGGQETQYF.

This clone was found once. This chain links TRBV10-3 with TRBJ2-2; D gene unclear. CDR3 length: 10 residues. V was clipped by 7 bases and J by 7 bases, with 4 bases between them. Germline V gene sequence: CDR1 ENHRY, CDR2 SYGVKD. The CDR3 DNA follows: TGTGCCATCACCAGCGGGGAGCTGTTTTTT. It yields the protein CAITSGELFF.

The J gene is TRBJ2-2, the V gene TRBV6-5; 7 nucleotides match TRBD2. The CDR3 totals 13 residues. CDR1 MNHEY and CDR2 SVGAGI come from the germline V gene. Unmatched junction bases numbered 4, after V lost 8 bases and J lost 4 bases. CDR3: CASVSGGTGELFF. The CDR3 nucleotides read TGTGCCAGCGTCTCGGGAGGCACCGGGGAGCTGTTTTTT.

This sequence joins TRBV12-3 or TRBV12-4 and TRBJ1-1; a possible D gene is TRBD1 (6 bases). The V end was cut by 6 bases, the J end by 1 base, with 9 bases between. There are 13 residues in the CDR3. The CDR3 loop reads CASSPGQNTEAFF. DNA of the CDR3: TGTGCCAGCAGCCCGGGACAGAACACTGAAGCTTTCTTT.

CDR3 region: CASSVVSGGITGELFF. In nucleotides, the CDR3 is TGTGCCAGCAGCGTAGTTAGCGGGGGGATCACCGGGGAGCTGTTTTTT. J is TRBJ2-2 and V is TRBV9, with 10 positions matching TRBD2. The CDR3 sequence is 16 residues long. V was clipped by 0 bases and J by 4 bases; unmatched bases: 3. Germline V gene lookup returns CDR1 SGDLS and CDR2 YYNGEE.

This chain uses TRBV9 with TRBJ2-5, with 7 bases matching TRBD2. CDR3 length equals 17 residues. Germline V lookup: CDR1 SGDLS, CDR2 YYNGEE. V shed 0 bases, J shed 5 bases, and the junction held 13 bases outside the gene matches. The CDR3 loop is CASSVGPHVGGMETQYF. The CDR3 DNA reads TGTGCCAGCAGCGTAGGGCCCCACGTCGGGGGGATGGAGACCCAGTACTTC. Full variable domain (remainder filled in from reference TRBV9 and TRBJ2-5): DSGVTQTPKHLITATGQRVTLRCSPRSGDLSVYWYQQSLDQGLQFLIQYYNGEERAKGNILERFSAQQFPDLHSELNLSSLELGDSALYFCASSVGPHVGGMETQYFGPGTRLLVL.

The chain joins TRBV24-1 to TRBJ2-7; tentative D call: TRBD1 (5 bases). Germline CDR1 KGHDR, CDR2 SFDVKD. The CDR3 is made up of 16 amino acids. Trimming pared 3 bases from V and 5 bases from J, leaving 19 bases between. As DNA, the CDR3 is TGTGCCACCAGTGATCGCGCCCTCAGGGTAACCGACGAGCAGTACTTC. It encodes CATSDRALRVTDEQYF.

This clone came up once. This chain uses TRBV4-3 with TRBJ1-3; tentative D call: TRBD1 (5 bases). This CDR3 is built from 16 residues. Trimming removed 1 base at V and 0 bases at J, with 10 bases between. Germline assignment: CDR1 LGHNA and CDR2 YSLEER. DNA of the CDR3: TGCGCCAGCAGCCAAGGGCCCCAGGGCTCTGGAAACACCATATATTTT. It specifies CASSQGPQGSGNTIYF.

V is TRBV5-5 and J is TRBJ1-2, with 9 bases that match TRBD1. Germline assignment: CDR1 SGHKS and CDR2 YYEKEE (reference sequence). This CDR3 region has 16 residues. Trimming cost V 0 bases and J 5 bases; bases outside gene matches: 8. The CDR3 coding sequence is TGTGCCAGCAGCTTGGTCCCAACGACAGGGGGTTATGGCTACACCTTC. Encoded protein: CASSLVPTTGGYGYTF.

V and J are TRBV4-2 and TRBJ2-3; D ambiguous. Germline CDR1 LGHNA, CDR2 YNFKEQ. Trimming shortened V by 5 bases and J by 2 bases, and 14 bases separated the two germline ends. The CDR3 sequence is 15 residues long. For the CDR3, the DNA is TGTGCCAGCAGCTCCGACTGGTCTTCCACAGATACGCAGTATTTT. Its protein product is CASSSDWSSTDTQYF.

The CDR3 sequence: CASRTGQGVEAFF. The CDR3 nucleotides are TGTGCCAGCAGGACCGGACAGGGGGTTGAAGCTTTCTTT. The chain combines TRBV27 with TRBJ1-1, with 10 bases identical to TRBD1. In germline, CDR1 is MNHEY, CDR2 SMNVEV (reference sequence). Germline trimming cut 6 bases from V and 7 bases from J; bases unmatched to any gene: 5. The CDR3 runs 13 residues.

V gene TRBV24-1 combines with J gene TRBJ2-2; D not resolved. The V gene lost 5 bases and the J gene lost 8 bases, with 8 bases spanning the gap. This CDR3 comprises 12 residues. From germline, CDR1 is KGHDR and CDR2 SFDVKD. The CDR3 bases are TGTGCCACCAGTGCCCTCGGGGGGGAGCTGTTTTTT. Translating gives CATSALGGELFF.

The chain is built from TRBV7-9 and TRBJ1-2; 9 bases are a match to TRBD1. V dropped 6 bases and J dropped 0; count of bases not matched to a gene: 8. This CDR3 has 16 amino acids. CDR1 is SEHNR, CDR2 FQNEAQ, per germline (reference sequence). The DNA of the CDR3 is TGTGCCAGCAGGGGTGGACAGGGGAAAACTAACTATGGCTACACCTTC. This translates into CASRGGQGKTNYGYTF.